This T cell receptor beta chain derives from a study of control samples from healthy donors and cancer patients. Clones were sequenced by immunoSEQ multiplex PCR, and TCRdb holds only the in-frame ones, with some missing. The data show 130,000 or so clones, about 88% seen once. Germline V CDR1 and CDR2: MNHEY, SVGEGT. This CDR3 has 17 amino acids. V lost 0 bases, J lost 5 bases, and 10 bases stayed unmatched. Sequencing input: blood. The chain combines TRBV6-2 or TRBV6-3 with TRBJ2-5; TRBD2 agrees at 9 bases. This sequence was found in a man in his forties or fifties in good health. CDR3 sequence reads: CASSYSRSGGKKETQYF. The DNA of the CDR3 is TGTGCCAGCAGTTACTCGAGAAGCGGGGGGAAAAAGGAGACCCAGTACTTC.